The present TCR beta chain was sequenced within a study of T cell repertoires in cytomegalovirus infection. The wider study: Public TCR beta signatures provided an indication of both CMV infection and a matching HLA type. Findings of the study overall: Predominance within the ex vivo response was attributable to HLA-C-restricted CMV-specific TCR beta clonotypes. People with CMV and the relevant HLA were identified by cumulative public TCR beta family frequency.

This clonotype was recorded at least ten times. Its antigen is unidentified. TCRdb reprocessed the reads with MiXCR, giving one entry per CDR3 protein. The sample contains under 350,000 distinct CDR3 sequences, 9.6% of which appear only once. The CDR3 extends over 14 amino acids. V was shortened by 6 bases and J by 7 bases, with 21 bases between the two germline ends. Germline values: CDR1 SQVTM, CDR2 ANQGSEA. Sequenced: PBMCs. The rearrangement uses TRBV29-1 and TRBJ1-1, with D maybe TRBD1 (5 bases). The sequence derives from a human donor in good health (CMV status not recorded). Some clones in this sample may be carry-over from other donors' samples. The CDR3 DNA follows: TGCAGCGTCACTCGGGACGCCCGGGGCGGTGAAGCTTTCTTT. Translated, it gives CSVTRDARGGEAFF.